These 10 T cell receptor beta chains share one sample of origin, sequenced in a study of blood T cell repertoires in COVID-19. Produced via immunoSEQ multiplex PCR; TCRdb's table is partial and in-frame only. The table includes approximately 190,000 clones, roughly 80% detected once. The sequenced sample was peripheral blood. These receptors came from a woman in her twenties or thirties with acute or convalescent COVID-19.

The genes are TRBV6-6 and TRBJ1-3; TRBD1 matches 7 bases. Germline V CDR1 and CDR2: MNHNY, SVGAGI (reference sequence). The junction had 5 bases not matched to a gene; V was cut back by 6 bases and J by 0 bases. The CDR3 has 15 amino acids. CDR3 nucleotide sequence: TGTGCCAGCAGGCCAACAGGGGACTCTGGAAACACCATATATTTT. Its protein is CASRPTGDSGNTIYF.

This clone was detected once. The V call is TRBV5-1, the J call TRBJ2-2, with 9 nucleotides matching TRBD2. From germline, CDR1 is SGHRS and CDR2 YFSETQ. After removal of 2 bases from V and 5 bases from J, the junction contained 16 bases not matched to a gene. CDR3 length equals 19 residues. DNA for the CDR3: TGCGCCAGCAGCTTTCACGACTGGCGGGAGGGCCGTGTTACCGGGGAGCTGTTTTTT. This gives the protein CASSFHDWREGRVTGELFF.

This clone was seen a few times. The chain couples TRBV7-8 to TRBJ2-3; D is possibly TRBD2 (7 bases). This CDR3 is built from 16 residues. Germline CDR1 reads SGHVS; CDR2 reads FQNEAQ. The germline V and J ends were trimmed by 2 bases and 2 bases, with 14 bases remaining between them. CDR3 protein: CASSLREGGYTDTQYF. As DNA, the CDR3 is TGTGCCAGCAGCTTAAGGGAGGGGGGGTACACAGATACGCAGTATTTT.

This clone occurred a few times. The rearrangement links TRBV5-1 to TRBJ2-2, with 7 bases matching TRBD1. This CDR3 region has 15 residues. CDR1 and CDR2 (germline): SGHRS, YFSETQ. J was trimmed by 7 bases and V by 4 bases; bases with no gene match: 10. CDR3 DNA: TGCGCCAGCAGCAACCGACAGGGATCGAGCGGGGAGCTGTTTTTT. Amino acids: CASSNRQGSSGELFF. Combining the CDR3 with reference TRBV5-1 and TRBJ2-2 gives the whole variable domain KAGVTQTPRYLIKTRGQQVTLSCSPISGHRSVSWYQQTPGQGLQFLFEYFSETQRNKGNFPGRFSGRQFSNSRSEMNVSTLELGDSALYLCASSNRQGSSGELFFGEGSRLTVL.

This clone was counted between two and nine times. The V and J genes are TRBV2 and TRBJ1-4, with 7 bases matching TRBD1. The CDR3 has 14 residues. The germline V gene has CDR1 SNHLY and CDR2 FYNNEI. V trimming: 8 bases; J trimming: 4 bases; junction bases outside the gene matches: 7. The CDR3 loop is CASAGAGGNEKLFF. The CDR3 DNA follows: TGTGCCAGCGCCGGGGCAGGGGGTAATGAAAAACTGTTTTTT.

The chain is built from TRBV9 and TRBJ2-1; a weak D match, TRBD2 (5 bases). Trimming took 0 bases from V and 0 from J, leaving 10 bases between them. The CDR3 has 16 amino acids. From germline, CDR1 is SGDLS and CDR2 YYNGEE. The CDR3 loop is CASSVAGSGSYNEQFF. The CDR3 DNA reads TGTGCCAGCAGCGTAGCTGGAAGCGGCTCCTACAATGAGCAGTTCTTC.

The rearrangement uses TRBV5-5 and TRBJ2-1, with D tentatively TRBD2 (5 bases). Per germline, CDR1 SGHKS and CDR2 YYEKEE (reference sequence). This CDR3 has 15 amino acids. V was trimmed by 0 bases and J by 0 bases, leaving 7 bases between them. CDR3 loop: CASSLVGSSYNEQFF. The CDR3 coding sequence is TGTGCCAGCAGCTTGGTGGGGAGCTCCTACAATGAGCAGTTCTTC.

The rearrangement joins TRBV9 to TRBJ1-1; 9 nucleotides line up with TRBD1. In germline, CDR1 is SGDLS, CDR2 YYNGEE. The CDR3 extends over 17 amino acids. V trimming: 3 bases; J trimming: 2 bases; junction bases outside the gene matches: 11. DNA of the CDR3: TGTGCCAGCAGCGGTAGGGACAGGGTGTCTGGAAACACTGAAGCTTTCTTT. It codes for CASSGRDRVSGNTEAFF.

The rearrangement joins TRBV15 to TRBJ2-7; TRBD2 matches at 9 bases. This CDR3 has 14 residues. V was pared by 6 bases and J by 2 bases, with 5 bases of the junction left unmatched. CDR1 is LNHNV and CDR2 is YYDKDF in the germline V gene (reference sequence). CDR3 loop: CATSSGRGAYEQYF. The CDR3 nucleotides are TGTGCCACCAGTAGCGGGAGAGGCGCCTACGAGCAGTACTTC.

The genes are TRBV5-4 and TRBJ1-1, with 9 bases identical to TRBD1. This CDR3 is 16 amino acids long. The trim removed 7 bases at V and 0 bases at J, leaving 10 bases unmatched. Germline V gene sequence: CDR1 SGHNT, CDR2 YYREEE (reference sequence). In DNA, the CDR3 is TGTGCCAGCTGGGGACAGGGAGGATTGGTGAACACTGAAGCTTTCTTT. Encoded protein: CASWGQGGLVNTEAFF.